This entry lists 28 T cell receptor beta chains sequenced from one sample in a study of T cells expressing NK-cell markers. With the 5' RACE reads reprocessed, TCRdb shows one record per CDR3 protein and no DNA. The sample's table shows 440,000 or so distinct CDR3 sequences. Sequencing input: blood T cells: a sorted CD56 or NKG2C T cell subset, CD4+ or CD8+ T cells, or bulk PBMC T cells (not recorded which). The source of these receptors is a woman between 18 and 70 years old in good health.

The chain carries TRBV28 and TRBJ2-2; TCRdb outputs TRBD2, but without DNA this stays unchecked. CDR3 length equals 17 residues. In germline, CDR1 is MDHEN, CDR2 SYDVKM. CDR3 region: CASSSRNSGRATGELVF.

The CDR3 region is CASSQDGQGSGSEKLFF. This chain links TRBV4-3 with TRBJ1-4; absent DNA, TCRdb's TRBD1 call cannot be checked. The V gene's germline CDR1 is LGHNA and CDR2 YSLEER. The CDR3 consists of 17 residues.

The CDR3 here is CASSFRGVETQYF. The chain has TRBV12-3 or TRBV12-4 and TRBJ2-5; TCRdb proposes TRBD1, but this gene call is untestable without DNA. The CDR3 is made up of 13 amino acids.

The chain links TRBV20-1 to TRBJ1-2. The CDR3 runs 14 residues. CDR1 and CDR2 (germline): DFQATT, SNEGSKA (reference sequence). The CDR3 sequence is CSASRGEWSYGYTF.

The chain couples TRBV5-5 to TRBJ2-7; TCRdb selects TRBD2, and the lack of DNA leaves this call unchecked. CDR1 is SGHKS and CDR2 is YYEKEE in the germline V gene (reference sequence). The CDR3 is 15 amino acids. This CDR3 reads CASSSFSGLSYEQYF.

V is TRBV29-1 and J is TRBJ2-1; TCRdb gives TRBD1 as the D gene, but with no DNA this cannot be confirmed. The germline V gene has CDR1 SQVTM and CDR2 ANQGSEA. The CDR3 consists of 12 residues. CDR3 region: CSVVGGVNEQFF.

V gene TRBV20-1 combines with J gene TRBJ1-2; the D call of TRBD1 rests on TCRdb alone, since no DNA is present to check it. CDR1 DFQATT and CDR2 SNEGSKA come from the germline V gene (reference sequence). The CDR3 is 14 amino acids. CDR3 sequence reads: CSADPQGTALGYTF.

The V and J genes are TRBV7-9 and TRBJ2-1; the TCRdb D gene call, TRBD1, has no DNA to confirm it. There are 12 residues in the CDR3. Germline CDR1 and CDR2: SEHNR and FQNEAQ (reference sequence). The CDR3 protein is CASSNSRDEQFF.

V gene TRBV4-3 combines with J gene TRBJ1-5. The CDR3 totals 17 residues. Looked up from germline, CDR1 is LGHNA and CDR2 is YSLEER. CDR3 loop: CASSQEAGRAWDQPQHF.

The gene calls are TRBV5-6 and TRBJ2-7; the D call of TRBD2 rests on TCRdb alone, since no DNA is present to check it. The CDR3 runs 16 residues. The germline V gene encodes CDR1 SGHDT and CDR2 YYEEEE. The CDR3 is CASSLSGTSERYEQYF.

The V gene is TRBV7-2, the J gene TRBJ1-1; TCRdb outputs TRBD1, but without DNA this stays unchecked. There are 14 residues in the CDR3. The germline gives CDR1 SGHTA, CDR2 FQGNSA. CDR3 sequence reads: CASSFKTGGWGAFF.

The chain joins TRBV19 to TRBJ1-1; TCRdb picks TRBD1, but there is no DNA to check that call. CDR1 is LNHDA, CDR2 SQIVND, per germline (reference sequence). The CDR3 runs to 15 residues. CDR3: CASRANRGQVTEAFF.

The CDR3 reads CASSLQHPQGAGELFF. V gene TRBV7-9 combines with J gene TRBJ2-2; no DNA is available, so the TRBD1 call from TCRdb remains unchecked. The length of the CDR3 is 16 residues. CDR1 is SEHNR, CDR2 FQNEAQ, per germline (reference sequence).

The chain carries TRBV6-2 or TRBV6-3 and TRBJ1-2; TCRdb proposes TRBD1, but this gene call is untestable without DNA. This CDR3 has 14 residues. From germline, CDR1 is MNHEY and CDR2 SVGEGT. CDR3 residues: CASPRVRSKRGYTF.

The V and J genes are TRBV5-1 and TRBJ1-4. The CDR3 length is 14 residues. Germline-derived CDR1 and CDR2 are SGHRS and YFSETQ. CDR3 in amino acids: CASSLVRAGEKLFF.

This chain joins TRBV11-2 and TRBJ2-1. CDR1 is SGHAT and CDR2 is FQNNGV in the germline V gene. CDR3 length: 15 amino acids. The CDR3 sequence is CASSLGVTSVNEQFF.

The rearrangement joins TRBV15 to TRBJ1-2; the TCRdb call, TRBD1, lacks DNA for checking. The CDR3 has 16 amino acids. The germline gives CDR1 LNHNV, CDR2 YYDKDF (reference sequence). The CDR3 loop reads CATSSNTGGARYGYTF.

V is TRBV11-2 and J is TRBJ2-1; the D gene TCRdb calls, TRBD2, cannot be checked with no DNA. Per germline, CDR1 SGHAT and CDR2 FQNNGV. The CDR3 length is 15 residues. Here the CDR3 reads CASSLALEEFLWQFF.

This chain connects TRBV7-2 to TRBJ2-7; absent DNA, TCRdb's TRBD1 call cannot be checked. Germline CDR1 SGHTA, CDR2 FQGNSA. There are 16 residues in the CDR3. The CDR3 here is CASSLGVGRSAYEQYF.

This chain connects TRBV12-3 or TRBV12-4 to TRBJ1-1; TCRdb proposes TRBD1, but this gene call is untestable without DNA. The CDR3 has 14 amino acids. This CDR3 reads CASSFGIYNTEAFF.

V usage is TRBV20-1 and J usage is TRBJ2-1; TCRdb gives TRBD2 as the D gene, but with no DNA this cannot be confirmed. CDR3 length equals 12 residues. The germline CDR1 and CDR2 sequences are DFQATT and SNEGSKA (reference sequence). CDR3 loop: CSAPGRANEQFF.

The chain combines TRBV7-9 with TRBJ2-2; TCRdb's D gene call, TRBD2, goes unchecked for lack of DNA. The CDR3 consists of 16 residues. Germline V gene data show CDR1 as SEHNR and CDR2 as FQNEAQ (reference sequence). Here the CDR3 reads CASSLVFVAIPGELFF.

The chain couples TRBV7-7 to TRBJ2-7; absent DNA, TCRdb's TRBD2 call cannot be checked. The CDR3 is 15 amino acids. Germline CDR1 is SSHAT and CDR2 is FNYEAQ (reference sequence). The CDR3 sequence is CASSLRAWGGYEQYF.

The chain combines TRBV18 with TRBJ2-1; TCRdb outputs TRBD2, but without DNA this stays unchecked. The CDR3 has 17 residues. Germline values: CDR1 KGHSH, CDR2 LQKENI. This CDR3 reads CASSPPVGRGVYNEQFF.

The genes are TRBV5-6 and TRBJ2-3. The V gene's germline CDR1 is SGHDT and CDR2 YYEEEE. The CDR3 length is 13 residues. The CDR3 is CASGRGDTDTQYF.

J is TRBJ1-4 and V is TRBV5-1; without DNA, the TCRdb call of TRBD1 cannot be checked. The CDR3 is 16 amino acids. Germline assignment: CDR1 SGHRS and CDR2 YFSETQ. CDR3 sequence reads: CASSLAGTGYYEKLFF.

The chain combines TRBV7-2 with TRBJ1-1; TCRdb gives TRBD1 as the D gene, but with no DNA this cannot be confirmed. This CDR3 contains 12 residues. Germline V lookup: CDR1 SGHTA, CDR2 FQGNSA. CDR3 in amino acids: CASSDRVRKAFF.

The chain joins TRBV24-1 to TRBJ2-1. The germline CDR1 and CDR2 sequences are KGHDR and SFDVKD. The CDR3 sequence is 13 residues long. This chain's CDR3 is CATSDFSYNEQFF.